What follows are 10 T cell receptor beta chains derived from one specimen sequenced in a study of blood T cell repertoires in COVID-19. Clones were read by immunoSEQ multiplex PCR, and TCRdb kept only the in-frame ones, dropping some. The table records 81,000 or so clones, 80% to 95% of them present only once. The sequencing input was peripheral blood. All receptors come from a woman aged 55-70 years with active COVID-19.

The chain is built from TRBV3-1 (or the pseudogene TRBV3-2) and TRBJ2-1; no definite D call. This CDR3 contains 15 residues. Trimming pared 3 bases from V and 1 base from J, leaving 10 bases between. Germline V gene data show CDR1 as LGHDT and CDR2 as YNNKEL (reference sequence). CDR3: CASSHDSASYNEQFF. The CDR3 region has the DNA TGTGCCAGCAGCCACGACTCCGCTTCCTACAATGAGCAGTTCTTC.

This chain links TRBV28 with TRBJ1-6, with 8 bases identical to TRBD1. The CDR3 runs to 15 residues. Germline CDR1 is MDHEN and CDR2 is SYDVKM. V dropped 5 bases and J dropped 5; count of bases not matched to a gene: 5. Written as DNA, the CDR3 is TGTGCCAGCAGTCCCTCGGACAGGGATAATTCACCCCTCCACTTT. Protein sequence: CASSPSDRDNSPLHF.

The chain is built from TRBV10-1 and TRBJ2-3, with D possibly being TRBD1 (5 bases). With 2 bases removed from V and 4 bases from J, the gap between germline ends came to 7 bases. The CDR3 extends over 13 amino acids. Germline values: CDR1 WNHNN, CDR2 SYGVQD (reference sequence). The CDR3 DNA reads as TGCGCCAGCAGTGAGCAGGGTTCAGATACGCAGTATTTT. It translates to CASSEQGSDTQYF.

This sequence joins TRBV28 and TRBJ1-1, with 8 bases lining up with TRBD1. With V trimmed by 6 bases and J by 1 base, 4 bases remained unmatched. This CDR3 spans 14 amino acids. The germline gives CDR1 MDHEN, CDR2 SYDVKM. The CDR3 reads CASRIDRGNTEAFF. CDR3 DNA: TGTGCCAGCAGAATCGACAGGGGGAACACTGAAGCTTTCTTT.

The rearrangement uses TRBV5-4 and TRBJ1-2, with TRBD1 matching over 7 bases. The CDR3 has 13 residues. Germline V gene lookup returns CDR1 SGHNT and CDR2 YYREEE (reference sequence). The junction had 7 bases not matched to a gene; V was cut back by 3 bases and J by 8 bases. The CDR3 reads CASSYGTAEGYTF. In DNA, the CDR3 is TGTGCCAGCAGCTACGGGACAGCTGAGGGCTACACCTTC. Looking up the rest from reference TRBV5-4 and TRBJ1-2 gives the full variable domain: ETGVTQSPTHLIKTRGQQVTLRCSSQSGHNTVSWYQQALGQGPQFIFQYYREEENGRGNFPPRFSGLQFPNYSSELNVNALELDDSALYLCASSYGTAEGYTFGSGTRLTVV.

CDR3 residues: CATSDPGGLAGTVRSTDTQYF. The CDR3 DNA reads TGTGCCACCAGTGACCCAGGGGGACTAGCCGGGACGGTCCGAAGCACAGATACGCAGTATTTT. The chain has TRBV24-1 and TRBJ2-3, with 9 bases aligning to TRBD2. The CDR3 totals 21 residues. V trimming: 4 bases; J trimming: 0 bases; junction bases outside the gene matches: 19. The germline V gene has CDR1 KGHDR and CDR2 SFDVKD.

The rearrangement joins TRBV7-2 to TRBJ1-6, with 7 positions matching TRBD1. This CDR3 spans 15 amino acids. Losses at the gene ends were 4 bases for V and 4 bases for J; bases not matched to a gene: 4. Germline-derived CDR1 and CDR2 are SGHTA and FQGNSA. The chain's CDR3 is CASSSRGAYNSPLHF. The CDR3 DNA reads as TGTGCCAGCAGCTCCAGGGGGGCGTATAATTCACCCCTCCACTTT.

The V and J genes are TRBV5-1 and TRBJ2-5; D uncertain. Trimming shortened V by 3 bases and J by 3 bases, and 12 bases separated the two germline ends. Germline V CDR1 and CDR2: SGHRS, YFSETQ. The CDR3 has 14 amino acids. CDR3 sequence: CASSSTTAKETQYF. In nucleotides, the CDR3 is TGCGCCAGCAGCTCTACTACGGCCAAAGAGACCCAGTACTTC.

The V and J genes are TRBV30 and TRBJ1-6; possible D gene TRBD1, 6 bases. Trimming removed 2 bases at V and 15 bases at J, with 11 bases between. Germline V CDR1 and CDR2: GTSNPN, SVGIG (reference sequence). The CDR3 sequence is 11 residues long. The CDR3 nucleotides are TGTGCCTGGAGTAGGGACACGCACCTCCACTTT. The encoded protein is CAWSRDTHLHF.

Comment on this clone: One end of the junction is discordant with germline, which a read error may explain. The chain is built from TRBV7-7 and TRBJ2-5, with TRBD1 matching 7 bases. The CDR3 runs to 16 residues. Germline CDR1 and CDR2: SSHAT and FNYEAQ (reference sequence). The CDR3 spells CASSLGRGLVQETQYF. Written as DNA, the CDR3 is TGTGCTAGCAGCTTGGGCAGGGGGTTGGTCCAAGAGACCCAGTACTTC.